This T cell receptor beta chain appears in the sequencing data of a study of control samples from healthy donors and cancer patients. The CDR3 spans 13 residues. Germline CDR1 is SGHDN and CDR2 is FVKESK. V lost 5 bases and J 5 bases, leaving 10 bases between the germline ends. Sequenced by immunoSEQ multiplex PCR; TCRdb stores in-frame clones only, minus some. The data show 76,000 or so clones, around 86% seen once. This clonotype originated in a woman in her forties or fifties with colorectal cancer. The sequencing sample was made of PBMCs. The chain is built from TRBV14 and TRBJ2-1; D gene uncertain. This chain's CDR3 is CASSSRTDNEQFF. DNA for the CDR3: TGTGCCAGCAGCTCTCGGACCGACAATGAGCAGTTCTTC.